The 22 T cell receptor beta chains reported below all come from one sample, sequenced in a study of chemoradiotherapy in HPV16-positive cancers. The data were produced by immunoSEQ multiplex PCR, yet TCRdb's version contains in-frame clones alone and is incomplete. The sample lists 45,000 to 60,000 clones; over 85% were seen once. Material: blood, obtained from a patient who underwent chemoradiotherapy. These receptors all stem from a human donor with HPV-associated anogenital cancer.

This clone was recorded a few times. The gene calls are TRBV6-1 and TRBJ1-1; D is unclear. CDR1 MNHNS and CDR2 SASEGT come from the germline V gene. The CDR3 sequence is 14 residues long. V was cut by 4 bases and J by 4 bases, with 13 bases left in between. CDR3 nucleotides: TGTGCCAGCAGTGCGGGTCTCGGGAGCACTGAAGCTTTCTTT. Translation: CASSAGLGSTEAFF.

V usage is TRBV4-1 and J usage is TRBJ1-4; 10 bases align to TRBD1. The CDR3 sequence is 16 residues long. Germline-derived CDR1 and CDR2 are MGHRA and YSYEKL. Trimming at V came to 6 bases and at J to 7 bases, leaving 11 bases not matched to a gene. This chain's CDR3 is CASSPGTGDFGEKLFF. CDR3 sequence (DNA): TGCGCCAGCAGTCCCGGGACAGGGGATTTCGGTGAAAAACTGTTTTTT.

V and J are TRBV11-2 and TRBJ2-3; TRBD1 matches 9 bases. J lost 3 bases, V lost 4 bases, and 5 bases had no gene match. The CDR3 runs 15 residues. Germline loops: CDR1 SGHAT, CDR2 FQNNGV. CDR3 region: CASSSDRGKTDTQYF. The CDR3, as DNA: TGTGCCAGCAGCTCGGACAGGGGAAAGACAGATACGCAGTATTTT.

The chain couples TRBV28 to TRBJ2-1; TRBD2 matches 15 bases. Germline V CDR1 and CDR2: MDHEN, SYDVKM. The CDR3 runs to 19 residues. The ends lost 4 bases at V and 4 bases at J; junction bases unmatched: 11. The CDR3 DNA follows: TGTGCCAGCAGTTCCCTCAGGACTAGCGGGGGGGCCAGATACAATGAGCAGTTCTTC. Residues: CASSSLRTSGGARYNEQFF.

This clone appeared a single time. The rearrangement joins TRBV10-3 to TRBJ2-1, with 7 bases matching TRBD2. V was pared by 3 bases and J by 9 bases, with 11 bases of the junction left unmatched. The CDR3 runs 15 residues. CDR1 is ENHRY and CDR2 is SYGVKD in the germline V gene. The chain's CDR3 is CAISDVEAGSSEQFF. The CDR3 DNA is TGTGCCATCAGTGATGTGGAAGCGGGGTCGAGTGAGCAGTTCTTC.

V and J are TRBV7-8 and TRBJ1-5, with 10 bases fitting TRBD1. The CDR3 spans 19 residues. V shed 5 bases, J shed 0 bases, and the junction held 13 bases outside the gene matches. Germline CDR1 and CDR2: SGHVS and FQNEAQ. This chain's CDR3 is CASSPWADRGSYSNQPQHF. The CDR3 DNA is TGTGCCAGCAGCCCCTGGGCGGACAGGGGGTCGTATAGCAATCAGCCCCAGCATTTT.

The CDR3 DNA follows: TGCGCCAGCAGCCCCAGGGGTGAAGAGACCCAGTACTTC. Residues: CASSPRGEETQYF. The chain recombines TRBV4-1 with TRBJ2-5, with D possibly being TRBD1 (6 bases). V was shortened by 4 bases and J by 3 bases, with 9 bases between the two germline ends. The V gene's germline CDR1 is MGHRA and CDR2 YSYEKL. There are 13 residues in the CDR3.

The CDR3 DNA reads as TGTGCCAGCAGTCGTAGCACAGATACGCAGTATTTT. It yields the protein CASSRSTDTQYF. This chain uses TRBV11-2 with TRBJ2-3; D unresolved. V lost 6 bases and J 0 bases, leaving 4 bases between the germline ends. Germline V gene lookup returns CDR1 SGHAT and CDR2 FQNNGV. The CDR3 is made up of 12 amino acids.

The rearrangement joins TRBV19 to TRBJ1-5; tentatively, D is TRBD1 (6 bases). Germline CDR1 LNHDA, CDR2 SQIVND (reference sequence). The CDR3 has 14 residues. Trimming shortened V by 3 bases and J by 5 bases, and 11 bases separated the two germline ends. CDR3 DNA sequence: TGTGCCAGTAGTATGGGGCAGGGGTATCAGCCCCAGCATTTT. This sequence encodes CASSMGQGYQPQHF.

V usage is TRBV19 and J usage is TRBJ2-5; TRBD1 or TRBD2 may be the D gene (5 bases each). Per germline, CDR1 LNHDA and CDR2 SQIVND (reference sequence). The CDR3 contains 13 residues. V shed 3 bases and J shed 7 bases, with 12 bases lying between them. CDR3 amino acids: CASSIGAEGTQYF. In nucleotides, the CDR3 is TGTGCCAGTAGTATCGGGGCAGAAGGGACCCAGTACTTC.

This rearrangement joins TRBV30 to TRBJ2-5; unclear D gene. With 2 bases removed from V and 2 bases from J, the gap between germline ends came to 6 bases. Germline CDR1 reads GTSNPN; CDR2 reads SVGIG (reference sequence). The CDR3 consists of 12 residues. DNA for the CDR3: TGTGCCTGGAGTATCCAGCAAGAGACCCAGTACTTC. Residues: CAWSIQQETQYF.

This chain joins TRBV9 and TRBJ1-4, with D perhaps TRBD1 (5 bases). Looked up from germline, CDR1 is SGDLS and CDR2 is YYNGEE. CDR3 size: 16 residues. V was shortened by 4 bases and J by 0 bases, with 13 bases between the two germline ends. In DNA form, the CDR3 reads TGTGCCAGCAGCCCAGCAGACAGCGCAACTAATGAAAAACTGTTTTTT. Amino acid sequence: CASSPADSATNEKLFF.

The chain couples TRBV5-1 to TRBJ2-3; 9 nucleotides match TRBD1. The germline gives CDR1 SGHRS, CDR2 YFSETQ. This CDR3 comprises 16 residues. J gave up 0 bases and V 4 bases, and 6 bases lay outside the gene matches. CDR3 sequence reads: CASSQGTGTSTDTQYF. The DNA for the CDR3 is TGCGCCAGCAGCCAGGGGACAGGGACTAGCACAGATACGCAGTATTTT.

The chain recombines TRBV7-2 with TRBJ2-7, with D possibly being TRBD1 or TRBD2 (5 bases each). The V gene's germline CDR1 is SGHTA and CDR2 FQGNSA. The CDR3 is 15 residues long. Trimming shortened V by 1 base and J by 4 bases, and 14 bases separated the two germline ends. CDR3 in DNA: TGTGCCAGCAGCTTAGGGGGCGGAGGACGATACGAGCAGTACTTC. This translates into CASSLGGGGRYEQYF.

The genes are TRBV30 and TRBJ1-1; the D gene is possibly TRBD1 (6 bases). Between the trimmed V and J ends, which lost 0 bases and 5 bases, there was a span of 16 bases. Germline V gene data show CDR1 as GTSNPN and CDR2 as SVGIG (reference sequence). The CDR3 extends over 15 amino acids. For the CDR3, the DNA is TGTGCCTGGAGTGTACGGGGGGCGCTTAGGACTGAAGCTTTCTTT. Amino acid sequence: CAWSVRGALRTEAFF.

The DNA of the CDR3 is TGCGCCAGCAGCCAAGATTACGGGACAGGGGGCTCTAACTATGGCTACACCTTC. Translated: CASSQDYGTGGSNYGYTF. The rearrangement uses TRBV4-3 and TRBJ1-2; 12 bases are a match to TRBD1. The V and J ends lost 0 bases and 0 bases, in that order; junction bases with no gene match: 5. CDR1 and CDR2 (germline): LGHNA, YSLEER. This CDR3 contains 18 residues.

The chain links TRBV27 to TRBJ2-4; TRBD1 matches at 12 bases. V gave up 5 bases and J gave up 1 base; unmatched junction bases: 15. The CDR3 is 20 residues long. Germline loops: CDR1 MNHEY, CDR2 SMNVEV (reference sequence). For the CDR3, the DNA is TGTGCCAGCAGTAACTGCGGGGGGACAGGGGGCGATAAGGCCAAAAACATTCAGTACTTC. This sequence encodes CASSNCGGTGGDKAKNIQYF.

The chain couples TRBV18 to TRBJ1-1; 7 bases line up with TRBD1. The CDR3 spans 21 residues. Per germline, CDR1 KGHSH and CDR2 LQKENI. Trimming cost V 4 bases and J 5 bases; bases outside gene matches: 28. The CDR3 DNA follows: TGTGCCAGCTCACGAACCCATCCACCAGTTATGGCAGGGGCAGGGGGAACTGAAGCTTTCTTT. Translating it yields CASSRTHPPVMAGAGGTEAFF.

J is TRBJ2-5 and V is TRBV30; possible D gene TRBD2, 7 bases. The length of the CDR3 is 14 residues. The germline V gene has CDR1 GTSNPN and CDR2 SVGIG (reference sequence). With 0 bases removed from V and 4 bases from J, the gap between germline ends came to 12 bases. CDR3 DNA: TGTGCCTGGAGTGTACTAGGGGGGGGAGAGACCCAGTACTTC. Encoded protein: CAWSVLGGGETQYF.

The J gene is TRBJ1-1, the V gene TRBV6-5; the D is unclear. CDR1 is MNHEY, CDR2 SVGAGI, per germline. Trimming removed 6 bases from V and 4 bases from J, with 15 bases in between. The CDR3 is 14 amino acids. CDR3 amino acids: CASSPRRRGTEAFF. The CDR3, as DNA: TGTGCCAGCAGCCCCCGGCGGCGGGGCACTGAAGCTTTCTTT.

The chain has TRBV4-1 and TRBJ2-3; TRBD1 is a possible D gene (6 bases). Germline-derived CDR1 and CDR2 are MGHRA and YSYEKL. The CDR3 runs 16 residues. The germline V and J ends were trimmed by 1 base and 0 bases, with 11 bases remaining between them. The CDR3, as DNA: TGCGCCAGCAGCCAAGTCCTGGGGGCGAGCACAGATACGCAGTATTTT. Translation: CASSQVLGASTDTQYF.

There are a few counts of this clone. The DNA of the CDR3 is TGCGCCAGCAGCTTGGGGAAGACCCAGTACTTC. Amino acid sequence: CASSLGKTQYF. The J gene is TRBJ2-5, the V gene TRBV5-1; D call uncertain. V dropped 0 bases and J dropped 6 bases, with 3 bases sitting between them. Germline CDR1 SGHRS, CDR2 YFSETQ. The CDR3 totals 11 residues. The variable domain in full, completed from reference TRBV5-1 and TRBJ2-5, reads KAGVTQTPRYLIKTRGQQVTLSCSPISGHRSVSWYQQTPGQGLQFLFEYFSETQRNKGNFPGRFSGRQFSNSRSEMNVSTLELGDSALYLCASSLGKTQYFGPGTRLLVL.